The next 22 T cell receptor beta chains were all read from a single sample in a study of blood T cell repertoires in COVID-19. Some clones are missing from TCRdb's copy, which holds only in-frame ones; the method was immunoSEQ multiplex PCR. The sample records roughly 200,000 clones, about 89% being singletons. Material for sequencing was peripheral blood. The receptors shown here come from a man in his forties with acute or convalescent COVID-19.

The gene calls are TRBV7-8 and TRBJ1-1; D not resolved. CDR1 and CDR2 (germline): SGHVS, FQNEAQ. This CDR3 is built from 14 residues. V lost 0 bases and J lost 3, with 8 bases in between. The CDR3 protein is CASSLALGYTEAFF. The CDR3 region has the DNA TGTGCCAGCAGCTTAGCGCTCGGGTACACTGAAGCTTTCTTT.

This rearrangement joins TRBV7-9 to TRBJ1-1; possibly TRBD1 for D (5 bases). V was shortened by 1 base and J by 0 bases, with 18 bases between the two germline ends. There are 18 residues in the CDR3. CDR1 and CDR2 (germline): SEHNR, FQNEAQ (reference sequence). The CDR3 nucleotides are TGTGCCAGCAGCTTAGAGTTCTCAACAGGCATGATGAACACTGAAGCTTTCTTT. Its translation: CASSLEFSTGMMNTEAFF. The full variable domain, its missing parts supplied by reference TRBV7-9 and TRBJ1-1, is DTGVSQNPRHKITKRGQNVTFRCDPISEHNRLYWYRQTLGQGPEFLTYFQNEAQLEKSRLLSDRFSAERPKGSFSTLEIQRTEQGDSAMYLCASSLEFSTGMMNTEAFFGQGTRLTVV.

The chain links TRBV19 to TRBJ2-1, with 9 bases that match TRBD2. Trimming removed 5 bases from V and 4 bases from J; junction bases left unmatched: 12. CDR3 length: 17 amino acids. Germline CDR1 LNHDA, CDR2 SQIVND (reference sequence). CDR3 sequence reads: CASSVLTSGLLYNEQFF. The DNA for the CDR3 is TGTGCCAGTAGTGTCCTGACTAGCGGCCTTCTTTACAATGAGCAGTTCTTC.

The rearrangement uses TRBV6-2 or TRBV6-3 and TRBJ2-4; D is undetermined. Germline lookup yields CDR1 MNHEY and CDR2 SVGEGT. This CDR3 spans 15 amino acids. V shed 5 bases and J shed 0 bases, with 11 bases lying between them. CDR3 loop: CASSERSLAKNIQYF. CDR3 nucleotide sequence: TGTGCCAGCAGTGAGCGTTCCCTAGCCAAAAACATTCAGTACTTC.

The chain carries TRBV25-1 and TRBJ1-2; possible D gene TRBD1, 5 bases. Per the germline V gene, CDR1 is MGHDK and CDR2 is SYGVNS. Between the trimmed V and J ends, which lost 1 base and 2 bases, there was a span of 20 bases. The CDR3 is 18 amino acids. Here the CDR3 DNA reads TGTGCCAGCAGTGAATCCCGGGGGGGAAACCCACCCAACTATGGCTACACCTTC. The encoded protein is CASSESRGGNPPNYGYTF.

The rearrangement links TRBV5-3 to TRBJ2-3, with a weak D call TRBD2 (6 bases). TRBV5-3 is annotated as an ORF whose role is uncertain. This CDR3 region has 16 residues. V shed 5 bases and J shed 3 bases, with 19 bases lying between them. CDR3 amino acids: CARRSSDYRKTDTQYF. The CDR3 nucleotides read TGTGCCAGAAGATCTTCGGACTACCGGAAGACAGATACGCAGTATTTT.

V is TRBV18 and J is TRBJ2-1; 9 bases fit TRBD2. The CDR3 is made up of 15 amino acids. Germline CDR1 and CDR2: KGHSH and LQKENI. V lost 3 bases to trimming and J lost 5 bases; unmatched junction nucleotides: 5. Written as DNA, the CDR3 is TGTGCCAGCTCACCGAGCGGGGGGCTCAACAATGAGCAGTTCTTC. Translating it yields CASSPSGGLNNEQFF.

The chain carries TRBV29-1 and TRBJ1-1, with D perhaps matching TRBD1 (5 bases). Looked up from germline, CDR1 is SQVTM and CDR2 is ANQGSEA. V gave up 8 bases and J gave up 4 bases, with 17 bases separating them. The length of the CDR3 is 13 residues. CDR3 in DNA: TGCAGCTGGGGGGGGGAGTTGGGCACTGAAGCTTTCTTT. This gives the protein CSWGGELGTEAFF.

The CDR3 DNA reads TGCGCCAGCAGCTTGGACGCGGGGGGGAACACCGGGGAGCTGTTTTTT. It translates to CASSLDAGGNTGELFF. The chain employs TRBV5-1 and TRBJ2-2; TRBD2 matches at 8 bases. Per germline, CDR1 SGHRS and CDR2 YFSETQ. V gave up 0 bases and J gave up 1 base; unmatched junction bases: 2. The CDR3 covers 16 residues.

The rearrangement uses TRBV5-1 and TRBJ2-2; D gene ambiguous. The ends were cut back, 0 bases at V and 7 bases at J, with 10 bases in the middle. CDR3 size: 14 residues. In germline, CDR1 is SGHRS, CDR2 YFSETQ. The CDR3 reads CASSLESYGGELFF. The CDR3 DNA is TGCGCCAGCAGCTTGGAAAGCTACGGCGGGGAGCTGTTTTTT.

This sequence joins TRBV27 and TRBJ2-1; D not resolved. The germline V gene has CDR1 MNHEY and CDR2 SMNVEV (reference sequence). The length of the CDR3 is 14 residues. The ends were cut back, 3 bases at V and 0 bases at J, with 6 bases in the middle. The DNA for the CDR3 is TGTGCCAGCAGTTTTACGAGCTCCTACAATGAGCAGTTCTTC. It yields the protein CASSFTSSYNEQFF.

The chain links TRBV19 to TRBJ1-5; maybe TRBD1 (6 bases). The CDR3 is made up of 16 amino acids. Trimming stripped 5 bases from V and 1 base from J, with 15 bases between. Germline V CDR1 and CDR2: LNHDA, SQIVND (reference sequence). CDR3 sequence: CASSLMGAASNQPQHF. The CDR3 DNA follows: TGTGCCAGTAGTTTGATGGGGGCGGCGAGCAATCAGCCCCAGCATTTT.

In nucleotides, the CDR3 is TGCGCCAGCAGCTTGGGTGCGTTTGAAGCTTTCTTT. Its protein is CASSLGAFEAFF. The chain links TRBV5-1 to TRBJ1-1; D uncertain. The germline gives CDR1 SGHRS, CDR2 YFSETQ. This CDR3 spans 12 amino acids. The V end lost 0 bases, the J end lost 7 bases, and 7 bases lay between the germline ends.

V and J are TRBV11-1 and TRBJ2-2; TRBD1 aligns across 8 bases. J gave up 0 bases and V 2 bases, and 2 bases lay outside the gene matches. CDR3 length: 16 amino acids. The germline CDR1 and CDR2 sequences are SGHAT and FQDESV (reference sequence). CDR3 residues: CASSLRTGTNTGELFF. Written as DNA, the CDR3 is TGTGCCAGCAGCTTAAGGACAGGGACGAACACCGGGGAGCTGTTTTTT.

This clone was seen only a few times. This chain links TRBV4-2 with TRBJ2-7, with 9 bases fitting TRBD2. This CDR3 is 18 amino acids long. Trimming took 0 bases from V and 0 from J; bases not matched to a gene: 9. Germline V gene sequence: CDR1 LGHNA, CDR2 YNFKEQ. The CDR3: CASSQESGLAGISYEQYF. The CDR3, as DNA: TGTGCCAGCAGCCAAGAAAGTGGGCTAGCGGGGATCTCCTACGAGCAGTACTTC.

This chain connects TRBV9 to TRBJ2-5, with 8 bases lining up with TRBD2. CDR3 length: 18 amino acids. The V gene end was trimmed by 3 bases and the J gene end by 5 bases; junction bases not matched to a gene: 18. The V gene's germline CDR1 is SGDLS and CDR2 YYNGEE. CDR3 residues: CASSGAFGGAGVGETQYF. CDR3 nucleotide sequence: TGTGCCAGCAGCGGCGCCTTTGGGGGAGCGGGAGTGGGGGAGACCCAGTACTTC.

The rearrangement joins TRBV19 to TRBJ2-1, with a weak D call TRBD2 (6 bases). From germline, CDR1 is LNHDA and CDR2 SQIVND (reference sequence). Trimming shortened V by 8 bases and J by 0 bases, and 20 bases separated the two germline ends. The CDR3 totals 17 residues. The CDR3 nucleotides read TGTGCCAGTGGGGAGTATGGTGTCGGGAGCTCCTACAATGAGCAGTTCTTC. It codes for CASGEYGVGSSYNEQFF.

Details on this clone: At the DNA level, this CDR3 is encoded by other sequences in the same sample as well. The rearrangement joins TRBV2 to TRBJ2-4; 8 positions agree with TRBD1. V lost 6 bases and J lost 8; bases outside the gene matches: 3. There are 12 residues in the CDR3. Germline CDR1 and CDR2: SNHLY and FYNNEI. The CDR3 DNA sequence: TGTGCCAGCAGAGACAGGGGAGACATTCAGTACTTC. It codes for CASRDRGDIQYF.

V is TRBV5-5 and J is TRBJ1-2, with a weak D call TRBD1 (6 bases). Trimming took off 5 bases at V and 7 bases at J, with 18 bases between the two ends. The CDR3 length is 14 residues. The germline V gene encodes CDR1 SGHKS and CDR2 YYEKEE (reference sequence). CDR3 protein: CASRSIGGAGGYTF. DNA for the CDR3: TGTGCCAGCAGGTCAATTGGGGGGGCCGGTGGCTACACCTTC.

In this sample, this clone turned up a few times. This sequence joins TRBV9 and TRBJ1-6; D is undetermined. Germline V gene data show CDR1 as SGDLS and CDR2 as YYNGEE. The V and J ends lost 0 bases and 0 bases respectively, with 7 bases between them. CDR3 length: 16 amino acids. The CDR3 sequence: CASSVAVSSYNSPLHF. The CDR3 DNA sequence: TGTGCCAGCAGCGTAGCGGTGAGCTCCTATAATTCACCCCTCCACTTT.

The rearrangement links TRBV7-9 to TRBJ1-4, with no clear D. V lost 1 base, J lost 8 bases, and 11 bases lay in between. CDR3 length: 14 amino acids. CDR1 and CDR2 from the germline V gene are SEHNR and FQNEAQ (reference sequence). The CDR3 sequence is CASSLGQAREKLFF. DNA of the CDR3: TGTGCCAGCAGCTTAGGGCAGGCACGGGAAAAACTGTTTTTT.

CDR3 sequence: CATSGTFYEQYF. CDR3 DNA sequence: TGTGCCACCTCCGGGACATTTTACGAGCAGTACTTC. This chain connects TRBV10-3 to TRBJ2-7; possible D gene TRBD1, 6 bases. From germline, CDR1 is ENHRY and CDR2 SYGVKD. Trimming took off 10 bases at V and 4 bases at J, with 14 bases between the two ends. The CDR3 totals 12 residues.